This is a list of T cell receptor beta chains from one sample in a study of T-cell reconstitution after alpha-beta-depleted transplantation in children. TCRdb re-derived calls from the PCR reads in MiXCR, one entry per CDR3 protein. The sample shows roughly 500,000 distinct CDR3 sequences, 32% of them seen only once. Specimen: PBMCs from the stem cell graft donor, collected from the stem cell graft. These receptors came from a human donor who donated a stem cell graft to a child with aplastic anemia. Both conserved end residues are part of each CDR3. Each record gives: J gene, clone size, D gene, V gene, CDR3 DNA, CDR3 protein. D genes are given only for firm matches. The size of a clone is reported for some rows only, either as once, few or many, or as a class for expanded clones.

>TRBJ2-7|few|.|TRBV20-1
TGCAGTGCTAGCGGGACCTTCTCCTACGAGCAGTACTTC
CSASGTFSYEQYF
>TRBJ2-3|.|TRBD2|TRBV27
TGTGCCAGCAGTTTTTTGGGGGGGAGTACAGATACGCAGTATTTT
CASSFLGGSTDTQYF
>TRBJ1-5|few|.|TRBV6-1
TGTGCCAGCAGGAGGGGAGGGGGGGCAGGTCAGCCCCAGCATTTT
CASRRGGGAGQPQHF
>TRBJ2-7|few|TRBD1|TRBV6-5
TGTGCCAGCAGTTACCTCCGGGACAGGGCCTACGAGCAGTACTTC
CASSYLRDRAYEQYF
>TRBJ2-1|.|.|TRBV10-3
TGTGCCATCAGTCCCTATGGCGATGAGCAGTTCTTC
CAISPYGDEQFF
>TRBJ2-1|few|.|TRBV20-1
TGCAGTGCTAGGGGAACGGACACTTCCCGCTCCTACAATGAGCAGTTCTTC
CSARGTDTSRSYNEQFF
>TRBJ2-5|many|.|TRBV7-2
TGTGCCAGCAGCACTTGGCAGACCCAGTACTTC
CASSTWQTQYF
>TRBJ1-1|.|.|TRBV11-3
TGTGCCAGCAGCTTGGAGGGTCTGCTCCCCGAAGCTTTCTTT
CASSLEGLLPEAFF
>TRBJ1-2|.|.|TRBV5-1
TGCGCCAGCAGCTTGGTGGTTCCAGCTAACTATGGCTACACCTTC
CASSLVVPANYGYTF
>TRBJ2-3|.|TRBD2|TRBV6-5
TGTGCCAGCAGTTACACTACTAGCGGGGCGAGCACAGATACGCAGTATTTT
CASSYTTSGASTDTQYF
>TRBJ1-4|.|.|TRBV6-5
TGTGCCAGCAGTTACGGCGGTCAAGCAACTAATGAAAAACTGTTTTTT
CASSYGGQATNEKLFF
>TRBJ2-2|few|TRBD1|TRBV28
TGTGCCAGCAGAGGGGGCAACACCGGGGAGCTGTTTTTT
CASRGGNTGELFF
>TRBJ2-1|few|.|TRBV20-1
TGCAGCTCGGGTAGGGGGAGGGAGGGTTTTGAGCAGTTCTTC
CSSGRGREGFEQFF
>TRBJ1-3|.|.|TRBV3-1
TGTGCCAGCAGCCAGTGGGACCGGACCCTTGCTGGAAACACCATATATTTT
CASSQWDRTLAGNTIYF
>TRBJ1-2|.|.|TRBV4-3
TGCGCCAGCAGCCAAGATCACAGGGTGTACAATGGCTACACCTTC
CASSQDHRVYNGYTF
>TRBJ2-7|.|.|TRBV21-1
TGTGCCAGCAGCAAAATCGTCGGGCGGGAGGGCCGTAGCGAGCAGTACTTC
CASSKIVGREGRSEQYF
>TRBJ2-5|.|.|TRBV29-1
TGCAGCGTTGAAATCTGGGGCCAAGAGACCCAGTACTTC
CSVEIWGQETQYF
>TRBJ1-1|.|.|TRBV29-1
TGCAGCGTTGTCCAAGGGGGAGGCACTGAAGCTTTCTTT
CSVVQGGGTEAFF